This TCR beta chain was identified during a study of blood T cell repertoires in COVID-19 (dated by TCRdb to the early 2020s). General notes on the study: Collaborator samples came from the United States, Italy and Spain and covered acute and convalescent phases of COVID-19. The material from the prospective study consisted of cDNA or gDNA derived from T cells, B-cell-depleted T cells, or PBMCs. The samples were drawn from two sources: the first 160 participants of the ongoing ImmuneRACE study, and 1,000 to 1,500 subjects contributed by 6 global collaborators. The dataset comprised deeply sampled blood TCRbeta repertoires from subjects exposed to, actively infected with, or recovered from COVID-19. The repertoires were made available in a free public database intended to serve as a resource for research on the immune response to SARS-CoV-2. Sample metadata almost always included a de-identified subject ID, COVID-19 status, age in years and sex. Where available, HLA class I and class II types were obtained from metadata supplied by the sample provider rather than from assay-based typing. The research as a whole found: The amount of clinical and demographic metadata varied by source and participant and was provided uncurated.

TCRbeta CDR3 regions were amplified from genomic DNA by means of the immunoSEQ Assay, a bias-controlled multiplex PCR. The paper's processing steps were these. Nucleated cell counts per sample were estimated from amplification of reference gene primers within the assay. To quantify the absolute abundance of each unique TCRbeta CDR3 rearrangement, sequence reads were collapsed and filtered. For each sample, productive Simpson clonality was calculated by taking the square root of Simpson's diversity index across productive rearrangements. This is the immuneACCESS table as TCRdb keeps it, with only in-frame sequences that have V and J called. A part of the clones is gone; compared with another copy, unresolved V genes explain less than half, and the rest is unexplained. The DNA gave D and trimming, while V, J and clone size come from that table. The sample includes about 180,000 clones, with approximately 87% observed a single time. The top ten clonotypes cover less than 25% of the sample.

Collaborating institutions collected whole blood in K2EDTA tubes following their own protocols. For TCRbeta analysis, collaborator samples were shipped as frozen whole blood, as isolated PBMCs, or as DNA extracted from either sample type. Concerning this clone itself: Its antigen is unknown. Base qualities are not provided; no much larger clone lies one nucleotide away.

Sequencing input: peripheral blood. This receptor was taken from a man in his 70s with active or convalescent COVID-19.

The CDR3 here reads CASSPTGGDNYGYTF. The DNA sequence is as follows: TGTGCCAGCTCACCCACCGGGGGGGATAACTATGGCTACACCTTC. The chain was built from TRBV18 and TRBJ1-2, with TRBD1 perhaps the D gene, on 5 matching bases. The germline V gene specifies KGHSH as CDR1 and LQKENI as CDR2. The V end loses 3 bases and the J end loses 1 base, and a stretch of 12 bases separates them. The CDR3 spans 15 residues, from the cysteine through the phenylalanine. Solely the CDR3 DNA is kept, with 45 bases framed from the first base. The full variable domain, with segments outside the CDR3 supplied by the reference TRBV18 and TRBJ1-2 proteins, appears as NAGVMQNPRHLVRRRGQEARLRCSPMKGHSHVYWYRQLPEEGLKFMVYLQKENIIDESGMPKERFSAEFPKEGPSILRIQQVVRGDSAAYFCASSPTGGDNYGYTFGSGTRLTVV.